This passage covers 11 T cell receptor beta chains from one sample sequenced in a study. A single record per CDR3 protein comes from TCRdb applying MiXCR to the RT-PCR reads. The sample yields about 680,000 distinct CDR3 sequences, 13% to 15% seen once. Sequencing used memory CD4+ T cells from blood. Receptors were obtained from a female donor in good health, serving as a healthy control.

The chain employs TRBV5-4 and TRBJ2-2; D is ambiguous. The CDR3 has 14 residues. Per the germline V gene, CDR1 is SGHNT and CDR2 is YYREEE (reference sequence). Trimming left V 4 bases short and J 6 bases short, with 13 bases between. CDR3 in DNA: TGTGCCAGCAGCCTCCCACTTGGCCCCGGGGAGCTGTTTTTT. Its translation is CASSLPLGPGELFF.

The rearrangement links TRBV4-3 to TRBJ1-5, with TRBD1 matching 7 bases. In germline, CDR1 is LGHNA, CDR2 YSLEER. V lost 0 bases and J lost 6; bases outside the gene matches: 5. This CDR3 has 15 residues. DNA of the CDR3: TGCGCCAGCAGCCAAGATTTCCAGGGGGGTCAGCCCCAGCATTTT. This sequence encodes CASSQDFQGGQPQHF.

This clonotype was seen many times. The chain links TRBV6-5 to TRBJ2-1, with TRBD2 matching 13 bases. Unmatched junction bases numbered 1, after V lost 4 bases and J lost 4 bases. The length of the CDR3 is 15 residues. CDR1 MNHEY and CDR2 SVGAGI come from the germline V gene. The CDR3 bases are TGTGCCAGCAGTTCGACTAGCGGGAGGTACAATGAGCAGTTCTTC. Protein: CASSSTSGRYNEQFF.

The chain recombines TRBV7-9 with TRBJ1-5; D is undetermined. There are 13 residues in the CDR3. Per germline, CDR1 SEHNR and CDR2 FQNEAQ (reference sequence). V lost 3 bases and J 8 bases, leaving 11 bases between the germline ends. The CDR3, as DNA: TGTGCCAGCAGCTTGGACGGTGTAAAGCCCCAGCATTTT. Residues: CASSLDGVKPQHF.

In its sample, this clonotype was seen many times. The V call is TRBV6-4, the J call TRBJ2-1, with 14 bases that match TRBD2. Trimming cost V 4 bases and J 8 bases; bases outside gene matches: 4. The germline V gene encodes CDR1 MRHNA and CDR2 SNTAGT. This CDR3 comprises 15 residues. The DNA of the CDR3 is TGTGCCAGCAGTGCGGGACTAGCGGGAGTCGATGAGCAGTTCTTC. As protein: CASSAGLAGVDEQFF.

The rearrangement joins TRBV5-1 to TRBJ2-5; D may match TRBD1 or TRBD2 (5 bases each). Trimming took 0 bases from V and 5 from J, leaving 14 bases between them. Germline CDR1 reads SGHRS; CDR2 reads YFSETQ. This CDR3 is 15 amino acids long. In nucleotides, the CDR3 is TGCGCCAGCAGCTTGGAACTAGTCCCAGGGGAGACCCAGTACTTC. This encodes CASSLELVPGETQYF.

The J gene is TRBJ1-2, the V gene TRBV6-6; TRBD1 matches at 8 bases. This CDR3 spans 13 amino acids. Unmatched junction bases numbered 7, after V lost 9 bases and J lost 4 bases. Germline V gene lookup returns CDR1 MNHNY and CDR2 SVGAGI (reference sequence). The CDR3 sequence: CASAQGEGYGYTF. As DNA, the CDR3 is TGTGCCAGTGCACAGGGGGAAGGCTATGGCTACACCTTC.

There are many counts of this clonotype. This sequence joins TRBV27 and TRBJ2-5, with D possibly matching TRBD1 (6 bases). The CDR3 contains 14 residues. The germline V gene encodes CDR1 MNHEY and CDR2 SMNVEV (reference sequence). The germline V and J ends were trimmed by 7 bases and 2 bases, with 14 bases remaining between them. For the CDR3, the DNA is TGTGCCAGCACCCGACGAGGGGGACAAGAGACCCAGTACTTC. Protein product: CASTRRGGQETQYF.

About this clonotype: This sequence may be a read error, since a much larger clone differs from it by one base. The CDR3 ends on some other residue instead of the conserved phenylalanine or tryptophan, so this is likely a read error. The chain joins TRBV10-3 to TRBJ2-1; 9 bases agree with TRBD1. V shed 0 bases, J shed 2 bases, and the junction held 2 bases outside the gene matches. There are 16 residues in the CDR3. Per germline, CDR1 ENHRY and CDR2 SYGVKD. The CDR3 coding sequence is TGTGCCATCAGTGAGTCCGGGACAGGGACCTACAATGAGCAGTTCTTA. It translates to CAISESGTGTYNEQFL.

V usage is TRBV10-3 and J usage is TRBJ2-7; D remains ambiguous. Trimming shortened V by 0 bases and J by 0 bases, and 9 bases separated the two germline ends. This CDR3 is built from 15 residues. The V gene's germline CDR1 is ENHRY and CDR2 SYGVKD. CDR3: CAISESAGRSYEQYF. For the CDR3, the DNA is TGTGCCATCAGTGAGTCGGCAGGCCGCTCCTACGAGCAGTACTTC.

A single count supports this clonotype. The chain joins TRBV2 to TRBJ2-2, with unresolved D. This CDR3 is built from 15 residues. The V end was cut by 1 base, the J end by 3 bases, with 9 bases between. The germline V gene encodes CDR1 SNHLY and CDR2 FYNNEI. The CDR3 protein is CASSEVSRYTGELFF. Here the CDR3 DNA reads TGTGCCAGCAGTGAAGTTTCTAGGTACACCGGGGAGCTGTTTTTT.